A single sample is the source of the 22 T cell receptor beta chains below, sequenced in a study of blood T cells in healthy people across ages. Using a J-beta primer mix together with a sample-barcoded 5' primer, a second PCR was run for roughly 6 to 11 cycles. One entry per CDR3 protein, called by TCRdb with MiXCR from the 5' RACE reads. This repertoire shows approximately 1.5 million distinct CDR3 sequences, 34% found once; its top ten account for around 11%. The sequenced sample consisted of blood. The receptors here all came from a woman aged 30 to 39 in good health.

This CDR3 is CASNLASTDTDTQYF. As DNA, the CDR3 is TGTGCCAGCAACTTAGCGTCCACGGACACAGATACGCAGTATTTT. This chain uses TRBV5-5 with TRBJ2-3, with a weak D call TRBD2 (5 bases). Germline V gives CDR1 SGHKS, CDR2 YYEKEE (reference sequence). Trimming removed 6 bases from V and 2 bases from J, with 16 bases in between. The CDR3 covers 15 residues.

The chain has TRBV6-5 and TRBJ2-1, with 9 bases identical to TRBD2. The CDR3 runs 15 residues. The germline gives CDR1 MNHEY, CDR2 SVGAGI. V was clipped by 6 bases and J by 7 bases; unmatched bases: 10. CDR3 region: CASSILAGAANEQFF. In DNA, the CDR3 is TGTGCCAGCAGCATACTAGCGGGCGCGGCGAATGAGCAGTTCTTC.

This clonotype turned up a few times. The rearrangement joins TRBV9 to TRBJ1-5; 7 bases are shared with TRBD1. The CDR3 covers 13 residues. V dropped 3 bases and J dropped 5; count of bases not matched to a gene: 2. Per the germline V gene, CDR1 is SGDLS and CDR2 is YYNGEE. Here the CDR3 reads CASSATGDQPQHF. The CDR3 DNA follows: TGTGCCAGCAGCGCTACAGGGGATCAGCCCCAGCATTTT.

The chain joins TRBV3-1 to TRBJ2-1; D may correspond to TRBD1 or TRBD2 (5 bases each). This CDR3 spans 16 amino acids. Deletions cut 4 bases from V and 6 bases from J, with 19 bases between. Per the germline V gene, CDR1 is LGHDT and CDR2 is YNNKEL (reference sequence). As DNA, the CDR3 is TGTGCCAGCAGCCCTCCTTTGCGTAGGGGACCCAATGAGCAGTTCTTC. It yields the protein CASSPPLRRGPNEQFF.

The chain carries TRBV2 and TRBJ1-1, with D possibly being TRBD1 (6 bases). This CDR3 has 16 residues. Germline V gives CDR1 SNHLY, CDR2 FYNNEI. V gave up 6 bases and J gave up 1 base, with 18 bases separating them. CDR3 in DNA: TGTGCCAGCAGGAAAGACAGGCTCGGAAAGAACACTGAAGCTTTCTTT. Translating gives CASRKDRLGKNTEAFF.

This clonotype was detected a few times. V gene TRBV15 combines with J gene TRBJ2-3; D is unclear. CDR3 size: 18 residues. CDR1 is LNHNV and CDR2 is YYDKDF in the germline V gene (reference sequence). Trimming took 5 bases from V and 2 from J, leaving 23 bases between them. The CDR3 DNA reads TGTGCCACCAGCCCATCGCGAAGAATCCCGCCATTCACAGATACGCAGTATTTT. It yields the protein CATSPSRRIPPFTDTQYF.

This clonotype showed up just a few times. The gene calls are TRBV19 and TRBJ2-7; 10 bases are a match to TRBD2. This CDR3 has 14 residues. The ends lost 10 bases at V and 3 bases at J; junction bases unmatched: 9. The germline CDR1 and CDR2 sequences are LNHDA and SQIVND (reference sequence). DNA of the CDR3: TGTGCCACCAAAAGGGGACTAGCGTACTACGAGCAGTACTTC. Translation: CATKRGLAYYEQYF.

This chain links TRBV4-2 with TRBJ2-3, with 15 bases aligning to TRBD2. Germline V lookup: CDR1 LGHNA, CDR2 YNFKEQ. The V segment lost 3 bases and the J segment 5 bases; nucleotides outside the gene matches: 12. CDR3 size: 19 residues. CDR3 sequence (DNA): TGTGCCAGCAGCCATCAACTGTTAGGACTAGCGGGGGGGTTAGATACGCAGTATTTT. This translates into CASSHQLLGLAGGLDTQYF.

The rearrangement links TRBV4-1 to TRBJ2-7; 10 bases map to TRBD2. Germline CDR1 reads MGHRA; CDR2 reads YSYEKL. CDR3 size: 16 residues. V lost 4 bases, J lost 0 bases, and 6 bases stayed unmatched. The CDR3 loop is CASSPTSGIYSYEQYF. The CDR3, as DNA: TGCGCCAGCAGCCCCACTAGCGGGATTTACTCCTACGAGCAGTACTTC.

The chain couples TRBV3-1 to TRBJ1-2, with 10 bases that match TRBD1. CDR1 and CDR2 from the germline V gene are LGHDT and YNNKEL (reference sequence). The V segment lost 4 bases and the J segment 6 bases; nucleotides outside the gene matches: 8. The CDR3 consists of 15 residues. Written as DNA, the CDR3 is TGTGCCAGCAGCCCCCGGGACAGGGGAGAACATGGCTACACCTTC. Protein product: CASSPRDRGEHGYTF.

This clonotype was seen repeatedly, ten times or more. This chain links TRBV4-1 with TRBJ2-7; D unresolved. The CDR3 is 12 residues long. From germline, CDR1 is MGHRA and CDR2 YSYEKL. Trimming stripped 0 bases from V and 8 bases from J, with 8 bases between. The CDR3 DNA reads TGCGCCAGCAGCCAAGATTTGAGAAAGCAGTACTTC. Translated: CASSQDLRKQYF.

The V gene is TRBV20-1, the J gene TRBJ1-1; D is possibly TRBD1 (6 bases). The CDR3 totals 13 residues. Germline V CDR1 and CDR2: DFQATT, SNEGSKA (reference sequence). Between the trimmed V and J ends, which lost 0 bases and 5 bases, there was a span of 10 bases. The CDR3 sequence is CSARDITGTEAFF. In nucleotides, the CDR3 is TGCAGTGCTAGAGACATTACAGGGACTGAAGCTTTCTTT.

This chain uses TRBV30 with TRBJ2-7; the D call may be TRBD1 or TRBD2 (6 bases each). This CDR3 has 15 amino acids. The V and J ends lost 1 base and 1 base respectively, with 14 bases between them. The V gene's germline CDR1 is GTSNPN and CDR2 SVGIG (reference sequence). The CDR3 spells CAWSEEGVRSYEQYF. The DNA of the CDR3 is TGTGCCTGGAGTGAGGAGGGGGTGAGGTCCTACGAGCAGTACTTC.

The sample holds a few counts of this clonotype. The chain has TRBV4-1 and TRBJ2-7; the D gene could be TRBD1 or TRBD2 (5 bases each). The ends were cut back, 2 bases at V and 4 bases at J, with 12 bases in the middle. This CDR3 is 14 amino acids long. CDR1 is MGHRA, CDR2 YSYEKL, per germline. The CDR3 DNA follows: TGCGCCAGCAGCCAACGGGACGACACATACGAGCAGTACTTC. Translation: CASSQRDDTYEQYF.

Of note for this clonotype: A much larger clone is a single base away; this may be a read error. Written as DNA, the CDR3 is TGCAGTGCTAGAGATAGCAGACAGGACGCTAACTATGGCTACACCTTC. It is translated as CSARDSRQDANYGYTF. The J gene is TRBJ1-2, the V gene TRBV20-1, with D tentatively TRBD1 (6 bases). This CDR3 has 16 amino acids. V shed 0 bases and J shed 0 bases, with 14 bases lying between them. Germline lookup yields CDR1 DFQATT and CDR2 SNEGSKA (reference sequence).

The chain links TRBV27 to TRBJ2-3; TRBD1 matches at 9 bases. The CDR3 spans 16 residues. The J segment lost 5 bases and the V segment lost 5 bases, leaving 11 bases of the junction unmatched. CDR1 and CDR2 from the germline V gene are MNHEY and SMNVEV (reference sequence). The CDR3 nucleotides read TGTGCCAGCAGTCTTACGGGACAGGGAATGGGAGATACGCAGTATTTT. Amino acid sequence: CASSLTGQGMGDTQYF.

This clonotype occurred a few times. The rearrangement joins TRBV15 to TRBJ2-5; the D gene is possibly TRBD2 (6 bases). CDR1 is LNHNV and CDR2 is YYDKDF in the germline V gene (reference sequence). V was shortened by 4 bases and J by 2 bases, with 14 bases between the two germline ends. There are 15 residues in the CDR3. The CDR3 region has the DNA TGTGCCACCAGCACCCTGGACTATTCTCAAGAGACCCAGTACTTC. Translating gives CATSTLDYSQETQYF.

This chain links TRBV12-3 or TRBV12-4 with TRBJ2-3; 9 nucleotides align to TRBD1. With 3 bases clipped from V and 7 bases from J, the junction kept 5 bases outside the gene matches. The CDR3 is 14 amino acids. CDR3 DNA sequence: TGTGCCAGCAGTTTTTGGACAGGGGACAATACGCAGTATTTT. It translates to CASSFWTGDNTQYF.

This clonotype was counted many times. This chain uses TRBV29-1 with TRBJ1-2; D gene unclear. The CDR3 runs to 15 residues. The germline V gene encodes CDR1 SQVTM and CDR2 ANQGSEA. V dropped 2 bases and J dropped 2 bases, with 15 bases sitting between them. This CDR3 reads CSVERGRDTNYGYTF. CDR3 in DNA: TGCAGCGTTGAAAGAGGCCGCGACACCAACTATGGCTACACCTTC.

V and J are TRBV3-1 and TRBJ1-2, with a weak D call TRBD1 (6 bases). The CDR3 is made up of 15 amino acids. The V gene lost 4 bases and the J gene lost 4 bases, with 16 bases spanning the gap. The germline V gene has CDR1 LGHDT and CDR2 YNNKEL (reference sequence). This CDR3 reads CASSLTGLSGYGYTF. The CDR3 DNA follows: TGTGCCAGCAGCCTTACAGGGTTGTCCGGCTATGGCTACACCTTC.

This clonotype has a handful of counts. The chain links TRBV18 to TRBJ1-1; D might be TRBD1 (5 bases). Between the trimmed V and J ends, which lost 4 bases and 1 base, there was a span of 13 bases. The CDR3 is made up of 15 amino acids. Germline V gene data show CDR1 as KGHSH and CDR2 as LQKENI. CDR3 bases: TGTGCCAGCTCACGAACGACAGATCCGAACACTGAAGCTTTCTTT. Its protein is CASSRTTDPNTEAFF.

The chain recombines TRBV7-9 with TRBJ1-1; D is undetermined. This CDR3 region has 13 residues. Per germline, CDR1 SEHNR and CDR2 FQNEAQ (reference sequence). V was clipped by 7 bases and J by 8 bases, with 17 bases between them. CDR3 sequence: CASTQTADHEAFF. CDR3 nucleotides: TGTGCCAGCACCCAGACCGCCGACCACGAAGCTTTCTTT.